This TCR beta chain was recorded in a study of T cell responses to AZD1222 COVID-19 vaccine. Study-level points and caveats: Following two doses of AZD1222, Spike-specific TCR breadth and depth rose. Spike regions recognized by vaccine-associated CD4 TCRs spanned the protein, led by 160-218 and 743-854. There were mostly white British donors and more females than males, and clonal diversity was possibly underestimated. Recipients of AZD1222 seropositive at baseline numbered only 5 to 7.

On this clone itself: The antigen is unknown.

The CDR3 covers 15 residues. Produced via immunoSEQ multiplex PCR; TCRdb's table is partial and in-frame only. The sample includes about 100,000 clones, about 89% of them seen just once. The input for sequencing was peripheral blood, taken on day 0 of MenACWY control vaccination. This clonotype was sampled from an adult in good health. The chain has TRBV1 and TRBJ2-3. TRBV1 is deemed a pseudogene. The CDR3 region is CTSTRPPHHIHTQYF. The CDR3 DNA reads as TGCACCAGCACCCGGCCCCCCCATCACATACATACGCAGTATTTT.